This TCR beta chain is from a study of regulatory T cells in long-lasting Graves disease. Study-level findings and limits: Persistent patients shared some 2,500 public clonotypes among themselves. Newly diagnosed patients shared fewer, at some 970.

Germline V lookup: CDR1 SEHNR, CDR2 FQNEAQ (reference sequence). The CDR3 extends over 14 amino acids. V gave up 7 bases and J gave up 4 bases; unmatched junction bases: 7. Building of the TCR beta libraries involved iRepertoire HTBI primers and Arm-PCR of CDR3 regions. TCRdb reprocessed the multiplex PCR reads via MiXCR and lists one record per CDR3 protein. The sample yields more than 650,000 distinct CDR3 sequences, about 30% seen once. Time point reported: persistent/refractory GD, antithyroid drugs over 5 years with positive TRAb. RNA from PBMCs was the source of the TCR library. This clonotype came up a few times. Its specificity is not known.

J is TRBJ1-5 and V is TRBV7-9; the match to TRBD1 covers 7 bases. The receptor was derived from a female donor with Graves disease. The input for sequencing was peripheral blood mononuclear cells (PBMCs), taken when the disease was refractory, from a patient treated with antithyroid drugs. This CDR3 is CASTDSTGNQPQHF. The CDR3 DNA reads TGTGCCAGCACAGACTCGACAGGGAATCAGCCCCAGCATTTT.